The next 20 T cell receptor beta chains were all read from a single sample in a study. TCRdb processed the RT-PCR reads anew with MiXCR; each CDR3 protein has one entry. The profile shows 650,000 to 800,000 distinct CDR3 sequences, 12% to 15% of them singletons. The sequencing sample was made of memory CD4+ T cells from blood. All receptors come from a female donor in good health, serving as a healthy control.

This clonotype has a count of ten or more. The rearrangement uses TRBV5-6 and TRBJ2-1; TRBD2 is a possible D gene (5 bases). Germline V gives CDR1 SGHDT, CDR2 YYEEEE. This CDR3 region has 13 residues. V lost 4 bases and J 10 bases, leaving 15 bases between the germline ends. CDR3 nucleotides: TGTGCCAGCAGCCTCATGCGTGGACTGGAGCAGTTCTTC. The encoded protein is CASSLMRGLEQFF.

This clonotype showed up many times. This chain connects TRBV4-1 to TRBJ1-2, with D unresolved. CDR1 is MGHRA and CDR2 is YSYEKL in the germline V gene. The V end lost 0 bases, the J end lost 4 bases, and 12 bases lay between the germline ends. This CDR3 has 15 amino acids. DNA of the CDR3: TGCGCCAGCAGCCAAGAGGCGAGGCTAGGCTATGGCTACACCTTC. It specifies CASSQEARLGYGYTF.

The chain couples TRBV9 to TRBJ2-1; no definite D call. Germline values: CDR1 SGDLS, CDR2 YYNGEE. The CDR3 runs 12 residues. Between the trimmed V and J ends, which lost 4 bases and 10 bases, there was a span of 12 bases. CDR3 in DNA: TGTGCCAGCAGCTCCCCCTACGGAGAGCAGTTCTTC. This translates into CASSSPYGEQFF.

This clonotype was observed at least ten times. This chain uses TRBV10-3 with TRBJ2-3; maybe TRBD2 (7 bases). Germline V gives CDR1 ENHRY, CDR2 SYGVKD. CDR3 length: 14 residues. Trimming left V 3 bases short and J 4 bases short, with 11 bases between. The DNA of the CDR3 is TGTGCCATCAGTGATGGGGGGGCGCCAGATACGCAGTATTTT. Protein sequence: CAISDGGAPDTQYF.

This clonotype has more than one count but fewer than ten. This chain uses TRBV7-2 with TRBJ1-6, with D hard to call. Trimming cost V 6 bases and J 7 bases, with 16 bases left between them. The germline V gene has CDR1 SGHTA and CDR2 FQGNSA. CDR3 length equals 15 residues. The CDR3 DNA sequence: TGTGCCAGCAGTCCTTCTGGGATAGGCAATTCACCCCTCCACTTT. Its translation is CASSPSGIGNSPLHF.

With regard to this clonotype: A read error may be the cause here, since a much bigger clone is one base away. The rearrangement joins TRBV12-3 or TRBV12-4 to TRBJ2-1; D is unresolved. This CDR3 is built from 14 residues. The CDR3 DNA sequence: TGTGCCAGCAGTTTGGGTATCTACTACAATAAGCAGTTCTTC. Translated, it gives CASSLGIYYNKQFF.

The chain joins TRBV20-1 to TRBJ1-5, with D unresolved. V was cut by 3 bases and J by 5 bases, with 11 bases left in between. The V gene's germline CDR1 is DFQATT and CDR2 SNEGSKA (reference sequence). The CDR3 spans 13 residues. The CDR3 loop reads CSASAAADQPQHF. The DNA for the CDR3 is TGCAGTGCTAGTGCGGCAGCAGATCAGCCCCAGCATTTT.

In this sample, this clonotype turned up a few times. This chain connects TRBV5-1 to TRBJ1-2, with 9 bases fitting TRBD1. The germline V gene encodes CDR1 SGHRS and CDR2 YFSETQ. The trim removed 6 bases at V and 8 bases at J, leaving 11 bases unmatched. The CDR3 length is 14 residues. CDR3 nucleotide sequence: TGCGCCAGCAATCCTCAGGGACAGGGAGAAGGCTACACCTTC. It yields the protein CASNPQGQGEGYTF.

A few counts support this clonotype. The chain carries TRBV28 and TRBJ2-7; TRBD2 is a possible D gene (5 bases). This CDR3 has 15 amino acids. The V end lost 4 bases, the J end lost 1 base, and 14 bases lay between the germline ends. CDR1 and CDR2 from the germline V gene are MDHEN and SYDVKM. This CDR3 is CASSSEAANSYEQYF. The CDR3 region has the DNA TGTGCCAGCAGTTCGGAGGCAGCAAATTCCTACGAGCAGTACTTC.

This clonotype showed up many times. The chain recombines TRBV6-5 with TRBJ2-7; TRBD1 might be the D (5 bases). The CDR3 spans 15 residues. CDR1 and CDR2 (germline): MNHEY, SVGAGI. V dropped 4 bases and J dropped 7 bases, with 20 bases sitting between them. The CDR3 nucleotides are TGTGCCAGCAGTTCTCCGTGGACAAGTCTGGGGGAGCAGTACTTC. Translated, it gives CASSSPWTSLGEQYF.

This clonotype occurred many times. CDR3 loop: CAISAGGDRAYEQYF. The CDR3 DNA follows: TGTGCCATCAGTGCGGGGGGTGACAGGGCCTACGAGCAGTACTTC. The chain recombines TRBV10-3 with TRBJ2-7; D may correspond to TRBD1 or TRBD2 (7 bases each). The germline gives CDR1 ENHRY, CDR2 SYGVKD. The CDR3 sequence is 15 residues long. Trimming pared 4 bases from V and 2 bases from J, leaving 15 bases between.

The chain links TRBV5-1 to TRBJ1-2, with unresolved D. V lost 4 bases, J lost 2 bases, and 9 bases lay in between. Germline loops: CDR1 SGHRS, CDR2 YFSETQ. The CDR3 is made up of 13 amino acids. CDR3 DNA sequence: TGCGCCAGCAGCCCAGAGGAAAACTATGGCTACACCTTC. Translation gives CASSPEENYGYTF.

This clonotype was seen more than once but under ten times. The chain combines TRBV7-2 with TRBJ2-7; D could derive from TRBD1 or TRBD2 (5 bases each). The germline gives CDR1 SGHTA, CDR2 FQGNSA. The CDR3 extends over 15 amino acids. The V and J ends lost 7 bases and 8 bases respectively, with 24 bases between them. The CDR3 reads CASTPTGTDHEKQYF. For the CDR3, the DNA is TGTGCCAGCACTCCCACCGGGACCGATCACGAGAAGCAGTACTTC.

V gene TRBV10-2 combines with J gene TRBJ2-7; TRBD2 matches 11 bases. From germline, CDR1 is WSHSY and CDR2 SAAADI. J was trimmed by 3 bases and V by 6 bases; bases with no gene match: 13. The CDR3 runs to 17 residues. Here the CDR3 reads CASRVAGGLSHVYEQYF. In nucleotides, the CDR3 is TGCGCCAGCAGAGTAGCGGGAGGGCTATCCCACGTCTACGAGCAGTACTTC.

The V gene is TRBV19, the J gene TRBJ1-4; the D gene is possibly TRBD1 (6 bases). Trimming removed 9 bases at V and 7 bases at J, with 18 bases between. The germline gives CDR1 LNHDA, CDR2 SQIVND (reference sequence). CDR3 length: 14 amino acids. This chain's CDR3 is CASKRGGRREKLFF. CDR3 sequence (DNA): TGTGCCAGCAAGCGGGGGGGCCGGCGTGAAAAACTGTTTTTT.

This clonotype was recorded many times. This chain uses TRBV7-2 with TRBJ1-2; a weak D match, TRBD1 (6 bases). The V gene's germline CDR1 is SGHTA and CDR2 FQGNSA. Trimming shortened V by 1 base and J by 5 bases, and 8 bases separated the two germline ends. The CDR3 runs to 13 residues. CDR3 protein: CASSLGTEYGYTF. In DNA, the CDR3 is TGTGCCAGCAGCTTAGGGACAGAATATGGCTACACCTTC.

The chain uses TRBV20-1 and TRBJ1-2; 10 nucleotides agree with TRBD1. The CDR3 contains 12 residues. Germline V gives CDR1 DFQATT, CDR2 SNEGSKA (reference sequence). Germline trimming cut 5 bases from V and 7 bases from J; bases unmatched to any gene: 4. The CDR3 is CSARQGAAGYTF. Here the CDR3 DNA reads TGCAGTGCTCGACAGGGGGCGGCTGGCTACACCTTC.

There are many counts of this clonotype. V and J are TRBV5-1 and TRBJ2-1, with 13 bases fitting TRBD2. The trim removed 4 bases at V and 8 bases at J, leaving 9 bases unmatched. The CDR3 length is 16 residues. CDR1 is SGHRS, CDR2 YFSETQ, per germline. CDR3 coding DNA: TGCGCCAGCAGCCTCGGGACTAGCGGGAAGAGGCATGAGCAGTTCTTC. Protein sequence: CASSLGTSGKRHEQFF.

This clonotype occurred a few times. The CDR3 sequence: CASSLAGSGLNEQFF. In nucleotides, the CDR3 is TGTGCCAGCAGCTTAGCGGGCTCAGGGCTGAATGAGCAGTTCTTC. This chain links TRBV7-2 with TRBJ2-1; tentative D call: TRBD1 (5 bases). Trimming took off 0 bases at V and 7 bases at J, with 13 bases between the two ends. Germline-derived CDR1 and CDR2 are SGHTA and FQGNSA. This CDR3 contains 15 residues. The whole variable domain, filled in from reference TRBV7-2 and TRBJ2-1, reads GAGVSQSPSNKVTEKGKDVELRCDPISGHTALYWYRQSLGQGLEFLIYFQGNSAPDKSGLPSDRFSAERTGGSVSTLTIQRTQQEDSAVYLCASSLAGSGLNEQFFGPGTRLTVL.

The J gene is TRBJ1-5, the V gene TRBV18; D perhaps matches TRBD1 (5 bases). V was clipped by 3 bases and J by 2 bases, with 17 bases between them. The CDR3 consists of 17 residues. Germline V gives CDR1 KGHSH, CDR2 LQKENI. CDR3 sequence (DNA): TGTGCCAGCTCACCGATGGGGGGACGAGGGGGCAATCAGCCCCAGCATTTT. Translation: CASSPMGGRGGNQPQHF.